The clone carrying this T cell receptor (beta chain) is a singleton in its sample. Method: immunoSEQ multiplex PCR; TCRdb's copy keeps in-frame clones and lacks some. In the table there are under 85,000 clones, roughly 94% of which are singletons. This specimen comes from a study of control samples from healthy donors and cancer patients. The CDR3 runs 13 residues. Trimming removed 1 base from V and 1 base from J, with 4 bases in between. In germline, CDR1 is MNHNS, CDR2 SASEGT. The V call is TRBV6-1, the J call TRBJ1-1; D gene ambiguous. This clonotype originated in a woman between 40 and 50 years old in good health. The sample comprised blood. The CDR3 nucleotides read TGTGCCAGCAGTGAAGGACAGAACACTGAAGCTTTCTTT. Translating gives CASSEGQNTEAFF.